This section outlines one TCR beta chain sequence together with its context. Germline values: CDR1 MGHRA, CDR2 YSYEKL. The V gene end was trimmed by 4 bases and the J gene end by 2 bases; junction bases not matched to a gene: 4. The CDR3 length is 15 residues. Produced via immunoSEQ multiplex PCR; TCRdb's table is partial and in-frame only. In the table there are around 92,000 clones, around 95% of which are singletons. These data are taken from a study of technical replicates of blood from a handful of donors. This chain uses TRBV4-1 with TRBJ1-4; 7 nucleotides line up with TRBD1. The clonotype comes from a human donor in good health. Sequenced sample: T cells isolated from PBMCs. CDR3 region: CASSPGTATNEKLFF. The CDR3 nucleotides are TGCGCCAGCAGCCCGGGGACAGCTACTAATGAAAAACTGTTTTTT.